The clone carrying this T cell receptor (beta chain) was recorded many times. The data originate from a study of read filtering for tumor transcriptome and immune sequencing. Study background: Among patients, 17 to 20 were male and 14 female, aged about 45 to 80 (mean around 66).

The CDR3 runs to 12 residues. V was trimmed by 9 bases and J by 1 base, leaving 9 bases between them. Germline CDR1 and CDR2: MNHEY and SMNVEV (reference sequence). This library used about 360 ng RNA and molecular barcoded adaptors spanning alpha/delta and beta/gamma chains. MiXCR, run by TCRdb on the reads, gives a single entry per CDR3 protein. The table records some 140,000 distinct CDR3 sequences, roughly 13% of them present only once. The gene calls are TRBV27 and TRBJ1-1; a possible D gene is TRBD1 (5 bases). This sequence originates from a donor older than 35 with multiple myeloma. Sample: a population of CD138-negative cells sorted from bone marrow. The CDR3 DNA sequence: TGTGCCAGGGGTAGGGGGAACACTGAAGCTTTCTTT. Translation gives CARGRGNTEAFF.